What follows are 6 T cell receptor beta chains derived from one specimen sequenced in a study of T cells after yellow fever vaccination. From the 5' RACE reads, TCRdb called clonotypes with MiXCR, one entry per CDR3 protein. The sample lists about 550,000 distinct CDR3 sequences, 15% to 20% occurring once. Sequenced here: PBMCs, sampled 15 days after the yellow fever booster vaccination. All receptors derive from a man aged 25-45 years who received the YFV17D yellow fever vaccine.

The CDR3 reads CSVTGGTGANVLTF. CDR3 coding DNA: TGCAGCGTTACGGGGGGCACTGGGGCCAACGTCCTGACTTTC. The rearrangement links TRBV29-1 to TRBJ2-6; possible D gene TRBD2, 7 bases. Trimming removed 5 bases from V and 2 bases from J, with 10 bases in between. The length of the CDR3 is 14 residues. The V gene's germline CDR1 is SQVTM and CDR2 ANQGSEA.

CDR3 nucleotide sequence: TGTGCCAGCAGCACGACAGGGAGGGCTGAGCAGTTCTTC. Protein: CASSTTGRAEQFF. V usage is TRBV7-9 and J usage is TRBJ2-1; the D call may be TRBD1 or TRBD2 (7 bases each). The V end lost 5 bases, the J end lost 9 bases, and 14 bases lay between the germline ends. The germline V gene has CDR1 SEHNR and CDR2 FQNEAQ (reference sequence). The CDR3 sequence is 13 residues long.

This clonotype has more than one count but fewer than ten. The gene calls are TRBV5-1 and TRBJ2-3; D unresolved. Germline CDR1 is SGHRS and CDR2 is YFSETQ. V was cut by 3 bases and J by 2 bases, with 10 bases left in between. This CDR3 has 14 amino acids. The DNA for the CDR3 is TGCGCCAGCAGCTATGACGTTTCCACAGATACGCAGTATTTT. Its protein is CASSYDVSTDTQYF. Using reference TRBV5-1 and TRBJ2-3 for the parts outside the CDR3, the full variable domain is KAGVTQTPRYLIKTRGQQVTLSCSPISGHRSVSWYQQTPGQGLQFLFEYFSETQRNKGNFPGRFSGRQFSNSRSEMNVSTLELGDSALYLCASSYDVSTDTQYFGPGTRLTVL.

The rearrangement uses TRBV27 and TRBJ2-7; D not resolved. The germline V and J ends were trimmed by 2 bases and 0 bases, with 11 bases remaining between them. Germline lookup yields CDR1 MNHEY and CDR2 SMNVEV (reference sequence). This CDR3 contains 15 residues. The CDR3 loop is CASSLAVAFSYEQYF. The CDR3, as DNA: TGTGCCAGCAGTTTAGCGGTTGCATTCTCCTACGAGCAGTACTTC.

This clonotype has just a few counts. This chain joins TRBV7-2 and TRBJ2-7, with TRBD2 as a possible D gene (5 bases). The germline V gene has CDR1 SGHTA and CDR2 FQGNSA. CDR3 length: 14 amino acids. Trimming pared 5 bases from V and 4 bases from J, leaving 15 bases between. CDR3 DNA sequence: TGTGCCAGCAGCCCAGCCCTAGCTACATACGAGCAGTACTTC. Protein sequence: CASSPALATYEQYF.

This clonotype was observed a handful of times. The chain joins TRBV7-6 to TRBJ2-1; tentatively, D is TRBD2 (5 bases). Looked up from germline, CDR1 is SGHVS and CDR2 is FNYEAQ. The CDR3 has 13 amino acids. Trimming removed 8 bases at V and 5 bases at J, with 13 bases between. This chain's CDR3 is CASGRSGHNEQFF. CDR3 bases: TGTGCCAGCGGAAGGAGCGGACACAATGAGCAGTTCTTC.